A single sample gave rise to the 28 T cell receptor beta chains below, sequenced in a study of blood T cells in healthy people across ages. Primed by a sample-barcoded 5' primer and a J-beta primer mix, a second PCR proceeded for about 6 to 12 cycles. Via MiXCR, TCRdb re-called the 5' RACE reads, giving one row per CDR3 protein. The sample includes under 950,000 distinct CDR3 sequences, 20% to 25% of them seen just once. The material sequenced was blood. All receptors come from a man between 65 and 79 years old in good health.

The rearrangement joins TRBV4-3 to TRBJ1-1; D is possibly TRBD1 (5 bases). V gave up 0 bases and J gave up 11 bases, with 19 bases separating them. Germline lookup yields CDR1 LGHNA and CDR2 YSLEER. There are 15 residues in the CDR3. This CDR3 reads CASSQELLRGLRAFF. CDR3 bases: TGCGCCAGCAGCCAAGAGCTATTGAGGGGATTAAGGGCTTTCTTT.

The rearrangement joins TRBV4-1 to TRBJ2-5, with 12 bases fitting TRBD2. The CDR3 length is 17 residues. The V segment lost 0 bases and the J segment 2 bases; nucleotides outside the gene matches: 4. Germline CDR1 is MGHRA and CDR2 is YSYEKL. CDR3 loop: CASSQDGTSGPQETQYF. DNA for the CDR3: TGCGCCAGCAGCCAAGATGGGACTAGCGGGCCACAAGAGACCCAGTACTTC.

This clonotype was recorded a few times. The chain uses TRBV5-5 and TRBJ2-3; D remains unclear. CDR1 is SGHKS and CDR2 is YYEKEE in the germline V gene (reference sequence). The length of the CDR3 is 15 residues. Trimming left V 0 bases short and J 0 bases short, with 8 bases between. DNA for the CDR3: TGTGCCAGCAGCTTGGTTAGCCAGAGCACAGATACGCAGTATTTT. Translation gives CASSLVSQSTDTQYF. Supplemented by reference TRBV5-5 and TRBJ2-3, the full variable domain reads DAGVTQSPTHLIKTRGQQVTLRCSPISGHKSVSWYQQVLGQGPQFIFQYYEKEERGRGNFPDRFSARQFPNYSSELNVNALLLGDSALYLCASSLVSQSTDTQYFGPGTRLTVL.

This clonotype was observed a few times. The chain combines TRBV7-2 with TRBJ2-3; 7 bases map to TRBD2. This CDR3 has 15 residues. From germline, CDR1 is SGHTA and CDR2 FQGNSA. The V segment lost 6 bases and the J segment 4 bases; nucleotides outside the gene matches: 10. In nucleotides, the CDR3 is TGTGCCAGCAGTAACCATGGACTAGATGCAGATACGCAGTATTTT. It translates to CASSNHGLDADTQYF. Full variable domain (missing parts from reference TRBV7-2 and TRBJ2-3): GAGVSQSPSNKVTEKGKDVELRCDPISGHTALYWYRQSLGQGLEFLIYFQGNSAPDKSGLPSDRFSAERTGGSVSTLTIQRTQQEDSAVYLCASSNHGLDADTQYFGPGTRLTVL.

CDR3 loop: CASSTRANVAWDTQYF. CDR3 coding DNA: TGTGCCAGCAGCACCCGGGCCAATGTGGCCTGGGATACGCAGTATTTT. The chain is built from TRBV9 and TRBJ2-3, with D unclear. This CDR3 is built from 16 residues. The ends were cut back, 4 bases at V and 6 bases at J, with 21 bases in the middle. Germline V gene sequence: CDR1 SGDLS, CDR2 YYNGEE.

The chain combines TRBV6-2 or TRBV6-3 with TRBJ2-3; a possible D gene is TRBD2 (6 bases). The CDR3 is 16 amino acids. V gave up 6 bases and J gave up 2 bases, with 18 bases separating them. Per the germline V gene, CDR1 is MNHEY and CDR2 is SVGEGT. The CDR3 DNA is TGTGCCAGCAGCCTCTTTTTGGGAGGTTCCACAGATACGCAGTATTTT. This codes for CASSLFLGGSTDTQYF.

The chain links TRBV7-2 to TRBJ2-1, with D maybe TRBD2 (5 bases). V lost 0 bases and J lost 8, with 8 bases in between. CDR3 length equals 13 residues. Germline V lookup: CDR1 SGHTA, CDR2 FQGNSA. The CDR3 reads CASSLARADEQFF. The DNA of the CDR3 is TGTGCCAGCAGCTTAGCGCGGGCAGATGAGCAGTTCTTC.

This clonotype was seen only a few times. This sequence joins TRBV5-1 and TRBJ1-5; D is undetermined. The CDR3 extends over 13 amino acids. Germline CDR1 reads SGHRS; CDR2 reads YFSETQ. V lost 0 bases, J lost 7 bases, and 8 bases lay in between. The CDR3 is CASSLEPSQPQHF. Here the CDR3 DNA reads TGCGCCAGCAGCTTGGAACCGAGCCAGCCCCAGCATTTT.

This clonotype was observed a handful of times. This rearrangement joins TRBV11-2 to TRBJ1-2, with 10 bases that match TRBD1. The trim removed 6 bases at V and 4 bases at J, leaving 8 bases unmatched. The CDR3 loop spans 15 amino acids. Looked up from germline, CDR1 is SGHAT and CDR2 is FQNNGV. The CDR3 loop is CASRNPGQGSYGYTF. The CDR3 DNA reads TGTGCCAGCAGAAATCCGGGACAGGGGAGCTATGGCTACACCTTC. Full variable domain (outside the CDR3, taken from reference TRBV11-2 and TRBJ1-2): EAGVAQSPRYKIIEKRQSVAFWCNPISGHATLYWYQQILGQGPKLLIQFQNNGVVDDSQLPKDRFSAERLKGVDSTLKIQPAKLEDSAVYLCASRNPGQGSYGYTFGSGTRLTVV.

CDR3 DNA: TGTGCCAGCAGAACGGCTACGGGGAGCTATTATGGCTACACCTTC. Amino acid sequence: CASRTATGSYYGYTF. The chain has TRBV6-1 and TRBJ1-2; unclear D gene. V was cut by 6 bases and J by 5 bases, with 19 bases left in between. Germline V gene lookup returns CDR1 MNHNS and CDR2 SASEGT. The CDR3 has 15 amino acids.

This clonotype was seen repeatedly, ten times or more. The chain has TRBV27 and TRBJ1-4, with TRBD1 matching 8 bases. Germline V gene data show CDR1 as MNHEY and CDR2 as SMNVEV (reference sequence). J gave up 3 bases and V 6 bases, and 9 bases lay outside the gene matches. The length of the CDR3 is 16 residues. The CDR3 protein is CASRMTGDPPNEKLFF. The CDR3 bases are TGTGCCAGCAGAATGACAGGGGATCCACCTAATGAAAAACTGTTTTTT.

This clonotype appeared a few times. The J gene is TRBJ1-1, the V gene TRBV4-1; 7 positions agree with TRBD1. The CDR3 is made up of 11 amino acids. Germline loops: CDR1 MGHRA, CDR2 YSYEKL. V lost 7 bases, J lost 13 bases, and 9 bases stayed unmatched. The CDR3 region is CASNPQGMVFF. The CDR3 nucleotides read TGCGCCAGCAACCCACAGGGGATGGTTTTCTTT.

This clonotype was counted at least ten times. The J gene is TRBJ2-7, the V gene TRBV5-1; 10 bases agree with TRBD2. The trim removed 0 bases at V and 1 base at J, leaving 1 base unmatched. In germline, CDR1 is SGHRS, CDR2 YFSETQ. The CDR3 covers 15 residues. DNA for the CDR3: TGCGCCAGCAGCTTGGGGACTAGCGGATCCTACGAGCAGTACGTC. It is translated as CASSLGTSGSYEQYV.

This clonotype was found a few times. The J gene is TRBJ2-5, the V gene TRBV7-7; the D call may be TRBD1 or TRBD2 (5 bases each). Germline V gene data show CDR1 as SSHAT and CDR2 as FNYEAQ (reference sequence). This CDR3 contains 15 residues. V was cut by 1 base and J by 3 bases, with 12 bases left in between. In DNA, the CDR3 is TGTGCCAGCAGCTTAGTAACCGGGGCCGAAGAGACCCAGTACTTC. It yields the protein CASSLVTGAEETQYF. Full variable domain (missing parts from reference TRBV7-7 and TRBJ2-5): GAGVSQSPRYKVTKRGQDVTLRCDPISSHATLYWYQQALGQGPEFLTYFNYEAQPDKSGLPSDRFSAERPEGSISTLTIQRTEQRDSAMYRCASSLVTGAEETQYFGPGTRLLVL.

This clonotype was observed a few times. The chain joins TRBV7-2 to TRBJ2-3, with 9 bases identical to TRBD2. The germline gives CDR1 SGHTA, CDR2 FQGNSA. This CDR3 region has 18 residues. The V gene end was trimmed by 8 bases and the J gene end by 2 bases; junction bases not matched to a gene: 17. The CDR3 DNA is TGTGCCAGCCTCCCCACGGGGGGACTAGCCGGTATCACAGATACGCAGTATTTT. Amino acid sequence: CASLPTGGLAGITDTQYF.

The genes are TRBV20-1 and TRBJ2-2; TRBD1 matches at 8 bases. The CDR3 covers 13 residues. V dropped 3 bases and J dropped 5; count of bases not matched to a gene: 2. Germline V gene lookup returns CDR1 DFQATT and CDR2 SNEGSKA (reference sequence). CDR3 nucleotide sequence: TGCAGTGCTAGGACAGGGGTGACCGGGGAGCTGTTTTTT. Its translation is CSARTGVTGELFF.

This clonotype was counted a few times. The gene calls are TRBV7-9 and TRBJ1-2, with a possible D match to TRBD1 (6 bases). The germline V and J ends were trimmed by 1 base and 3 bases, with 9 bases remaining between them. The CDR3 totals 14 residues. Germline loops: CDR1 SEHNR, CDR2 FQNEAQ (reference sequence). The CDR3 region has the DNA TGTGCCAGCAGCTTAGGGGGGGCCGACTATGGCTACACCTTC. Its translation is CASSLGGADYGYTF.

J is TRBJ1-6 and V is TRBV6-1; TRBD1 agrees at 8 bases. V lost 5 bases to trimming and J lost 10 bases; unmatched junction nucleotides: 16. This CDR3 has 17 amino acids. Germline assignment: CDR1 MNHNS and CDR2 SASEGT. DNA for the CDR3: TGTGCCAGCAGTCAACTCCCAGGGGGCACAGTTGGGTCACCCCTCCACTTT. Translating it yields CASSQLPGGTVGSPLHF.

This clonotype was counted between two and nine times. The gene calls are TRBV19 and TRBJ2-3; the match to TRBD1 covers 8 bases. V lost 3 bases to trimming and J lost 10 bases; unmatched junction nucleotides: 6. CDR1 is LNHDA, CDR2 SQIVND, per germline (reference sequence). The length of the CDR3 is 13 residues. The CDR3 DNA sequence: TGTGCCAGTAGTATTTCGACGGACAGGGCGCAGTATTTT. Residues: CASSISTDRAQYF.

This chain's CDR3 is CASNTGTGWYNEQFF. The CDR3 region has the DNA TGTGCCAGCAACACCGGGACAGGGTGGTACAATGAGCAGTTCTTC. V gene TRBV12-3 or TRBV12-4 combines with J gene TRBJ2-1, with TRBD1 matching over 9 bases. V trimming: 7 bases; J trimming: 4 bases; junction bases outside the gene matches: 8. The CDR3 is made up of 15 amino acids.

J is TRBJ2-1 and V is TRBV19, with 7 bases aligning to TRBD2. Trimming at V came to 6 bases and at J to 9 bases, leaving 17 bases not matched to a gene. The CDR3 has 16 residues. Germline V CDR1 and CDR2: LNHDA, SQIVND (reference sequence). The CDR3 DNA reads as TGTGCCAGTAGCGTTAACCGGGACTACCTTCGAAGTGAGCAGTTCTTC. Protein product: CASSVNRDYLRSEQFF. The full variable domain, in which reference TRBV19 and TRBJ2-1 provide the parts outside the CDR3, is DGGITQSPKYLFRKEGQNVTLSCEQNLNHDAMYWYRQDPGQGLRLIYYSQIVNDFQKGDIAEGYSVSREKKESFPLTVTSAQKNPTAFYLCASSVNRDYLRSEQFFGPGTRLTVL.

This clonotype was counted between two and nine times. V usage is TRBV6-6 and J usage is TRBJ2-5, with 13 bases aligning to TRBD2. J was trimmed by 2 bases and V by 2 bases; bases with no gene match: 2. Germline V gene sequence: CDR1 MNHNY, CDR2 SVGAGI (reference sequence). The length of the CDR3 is 16 residues. CDR3 amino acids: CASSYPTSGGQETQYF. CDR3 nucleotide sequence: TGTGCCAGCAGTTACCCGACTAGCGGGGGGCAAGAGACCCAGTACTTC.

This clonotype is a singleton in its sample. The V gene is TRBV28, the J gene TRBJ2-3, with a weak D call TRBD2 (6 bases). Germline values: CDR1 MDHEN, CDR2 SYDVKM. This CDR3 has 14 amino acids. V dropped 3 bases and J dropped 3 bases, with 10 bases sitting between them. The CDR3 loop is CASSFTSRTDTQYF. For the CDR3, the DNA is TGTGCCAGCAGTTTTACTAGCAGAACAGATACGCAGTATTTT.

The chain employs TRBV7-8 and TRBJ2-3; TRBD2 matches 9 bases. The CDR3 sequence is 17 residues long. The germline gives CDR1 SGHVS, CDR2 FQNEAQ. V trimming: 1 base; J trimming: 8 bases; junction bases outside the gene matches: 13. CDR3 coding DNA: TGTGCCAGCAGCTTAGAGACTAGCGGAGTAGGCGCCGCTACGCAGTATTTT. Its translation is CASSLETSGVGAATQYF. The entire variable domain, with the rest obtained from reference TRBV7-8 and TRBJ2-3, is as follows: GAGVSQSPRYKVAKRGQDVALRCDPISGHVSLFWYQQALGQGPEFLTYFQNEAQLDKSGLPSDRFFAERPEGSVSTLKIQRTQQEDSAVYLCASSLETSGVGAATQYFGPGTRLTVL.

A note on this clonotype: It is likely a read error, because the conserved phenylalanine at the end of the CDR3 is missing. The V and J genes are TRBV7-2 and TRBJ2-5; D is possibly TRBD2 (5 bases). Per the germline V gene, CDR1 is SGHTA and CDR2 is FQGNSA. Trimming cost V 0 bases and J 5 bases, with 10 bases left between them. The CDR3 is 14 residues long. CDR3 DNA sequence: TGTGCCAGCAGCTTAGCGGGAGTGGGTGAGACCCAGTACCTC. It translates to CASSLAGVGETQYL.

The genes are TRBV7-3 and TRBJ2-2; D perhaps matches TRBD2 (6 bases). Germline CDR1 and CDR2: SGHTA and FQGTGA. The V gene lost 4 bases and the J gene lost 1 base, with 19 bases spanning the gap. The CDR3 contains 18 residues. Written as DNA, the CDR3 is TGTGCCAGCAGCTCAACAGACATAGCGGCCATGAACACCGGGGAGCTGTTTTTT. Its translation: CASSSTDIAAMNTGELFF.

V and J are TRBV25-1 and TRBJ2-1; unclear D gene. V lost 0 bases to trimming and J lost 9 bases, with 15 bases between them. Germline V CDR1 and CDR2: MGHDK, SYGVNS. There are 15 residues in the CDR3. The CDR3: CASSEYIPGRSEQFF. CDR3 DNA: TGTGCCAGCAGTGAATATATTCCGGGTCGGAGTGAGCAGTTCTTC.

The rearrangement links TRBV2 to TRBJ2-3, with D possibly TRBD1 on 6 matching bases. The CDR3 extends over 12 amino acids. The V end lost 10 bases, the J end lost 8 bases, and 16 bases lay between the germline ends. Germline V lookup: CDR1 SNHLY, CDR2 FYNNEI. The CDR3 loop is CAKQGQGGTQYF. For the CDR3, the DNA is TGTGCCAAACAGGGTCAAGGGGGTACGCAGTATTTT.